The source of this T cell receptor beta chain is a study of shared clonotypes between healthy human individuals. There are 14 residues in the CDR3. Trimming stripped 4 bases from V and 2 bases from J, with 9 bases between. Per germline, CDR1 MNHGY and CDR2 SVAAGI. Naivety among CD8 cells was defined by CD45RO negativity and positive CCR7 selection, thereby excluding terminally differentiated effector memory CD45RA+ cells. Method: immunoSEQ multiplex PCR; TCRdb's copy keeps in-frame clones and lacks some. The sample shows 1.5 million to 2.5 million clones, over 85% of them seen only once. This sequence joins TRBV6-9 and TRBJ1-5, with D perhaps TRBD1 (6 bases). The sample taken for sequencing was naive CD8+ T cells sorted from blood. This TCR derives from a man aged 18 to 29 in good health. CDR3 in amino acids: CASSCTGRNQPQHF. The CDR3 region has the DNA TGTGCCAGCAGTTGCACAGGGCGCAATCAGCCCCAGCATTTT.